This T cell receptor beta chain was sequenced during a study of cytomegalovirus exposure and HLA in healthy donors. The CDR3 extends over 15 amino acids. V lost 2 bases and J lost 2; bases outside the gene matches: 3. CDR1 and CDR2 (germline): MNHNY, SVGAGI (reference sequence). Only one count was recorded for this clone. Its antigen is undetermined. 13 Jbeta primers and 60 Vbeta primers were used for the PCR. Profiled with immunoSEQ multiplex PCR; TCRdb holds only in-frame clones, not every one. This sample has roughly 100,000 clones, with under 85% found just once. Broader study findings: The authors listed around 150 TCR beta chains as cytomegalovirus-associated.

The sequence was collected from a man between 50 and 59 years old in good health and CMV-seropositive. The chain uses TRBV6-6 and TRBJ2-5, with TRBD1 matching over 9 bases. Sequenced input: PBMCs. CDR3 region: CASSYRQGGQETQYF. The CDR3 nucleotides read TGTGCCAGCAGTTACCGACAGGGGGGGCAAGAGACCCAGTACTTC.